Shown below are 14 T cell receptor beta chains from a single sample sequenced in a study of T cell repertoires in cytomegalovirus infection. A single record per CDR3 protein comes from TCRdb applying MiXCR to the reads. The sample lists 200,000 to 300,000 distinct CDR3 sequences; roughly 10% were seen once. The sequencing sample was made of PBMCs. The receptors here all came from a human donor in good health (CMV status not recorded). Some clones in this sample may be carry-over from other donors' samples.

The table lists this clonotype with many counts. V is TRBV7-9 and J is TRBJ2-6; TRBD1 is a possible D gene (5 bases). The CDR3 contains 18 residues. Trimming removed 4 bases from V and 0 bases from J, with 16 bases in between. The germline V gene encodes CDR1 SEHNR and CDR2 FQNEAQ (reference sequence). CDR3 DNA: TGTGCCAGCAGCTCCACAGGCGTTCCCGCCTCTGGGGCCAACGTCCTGACTTTC. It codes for CASSSTGVPASGANVLTF.

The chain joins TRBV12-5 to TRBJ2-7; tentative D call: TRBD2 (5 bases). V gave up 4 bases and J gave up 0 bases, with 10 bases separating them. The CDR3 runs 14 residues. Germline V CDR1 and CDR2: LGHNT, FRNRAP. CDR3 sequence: CASGSEGFSYEQYF. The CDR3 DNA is TGTGCTAGTGGTTCAGAGGGATTCTCCTACGAGCAGTACTTC.

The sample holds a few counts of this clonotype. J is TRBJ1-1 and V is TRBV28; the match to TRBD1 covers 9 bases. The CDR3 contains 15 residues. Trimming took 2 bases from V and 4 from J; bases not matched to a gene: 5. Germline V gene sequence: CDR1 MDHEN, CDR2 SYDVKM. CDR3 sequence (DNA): TGTGCCAGCAGTTTAACAGGGGGCCTGGCCACTGAAGCTTTCTTT. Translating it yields CASSLTGGLATEAFF. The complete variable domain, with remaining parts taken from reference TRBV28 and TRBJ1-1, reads DVKVTQSSRYLVKRTGEKVFLECVQDMDHENMFWYRQDPGLGLRLIYFSYDVKMKEKGDIPEGYSVSREKKERFSLILESASTNQTSMYLCASSLTGGLATEAFFGQGTRLTVV.

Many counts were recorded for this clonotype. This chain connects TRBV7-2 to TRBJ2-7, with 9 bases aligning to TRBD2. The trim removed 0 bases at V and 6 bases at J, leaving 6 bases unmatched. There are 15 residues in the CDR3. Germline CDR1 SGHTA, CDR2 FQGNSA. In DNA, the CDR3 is TGTGCCAGCAGCTTAGCGGCGCGGGAGGGAGGCGAGCAGTACTTC. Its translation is CASSLAAREGGEQYF.

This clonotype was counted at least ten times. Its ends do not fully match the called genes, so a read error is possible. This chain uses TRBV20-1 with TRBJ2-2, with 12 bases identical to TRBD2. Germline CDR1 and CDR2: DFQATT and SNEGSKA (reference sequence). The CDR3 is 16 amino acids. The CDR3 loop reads CSARGGLAGNTGELFF. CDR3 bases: TGCAGTGCCAGAGGGGGACTAGCGGGGAACACCGGGGAGCTGTTTTTT.

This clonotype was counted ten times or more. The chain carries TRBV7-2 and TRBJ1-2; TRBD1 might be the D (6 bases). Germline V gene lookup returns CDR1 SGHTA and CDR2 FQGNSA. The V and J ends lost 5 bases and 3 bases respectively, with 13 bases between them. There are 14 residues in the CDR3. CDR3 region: CASSPRGADYGYTF. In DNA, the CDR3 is TGTGCCAGCAGCCCTCGGGGGGCTGACTATGGCTACACCTTC.

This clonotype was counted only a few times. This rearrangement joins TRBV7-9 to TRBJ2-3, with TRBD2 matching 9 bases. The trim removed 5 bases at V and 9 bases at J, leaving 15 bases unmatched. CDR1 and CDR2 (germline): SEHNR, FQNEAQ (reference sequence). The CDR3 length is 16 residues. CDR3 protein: CASSPPSGTDVRTQYF. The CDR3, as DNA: TGTGCCAGCAGCCCACCTAGCGGGACGGATGTGAGGACGCAGTATTTT. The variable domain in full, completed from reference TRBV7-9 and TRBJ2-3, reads DTGVSQNPRHKITKRGQNVTFRCDPISEHNRLYWYRQTLGQGPEFLTYFQNEAQLEKSRLLSDRFSAERPKGSFSTLEIQRTEQGDSAMYLCASSPPSGTDVRTQYFGPGTRLTVL.

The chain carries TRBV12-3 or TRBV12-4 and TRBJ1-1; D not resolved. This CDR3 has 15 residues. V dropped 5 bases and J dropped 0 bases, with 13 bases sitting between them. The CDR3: CASSLGGRLNTEAFF. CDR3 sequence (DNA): TGTGCCAGCAGTCTAGGAGGCAGGTTGAACACTGAAGCTTTCTTT.

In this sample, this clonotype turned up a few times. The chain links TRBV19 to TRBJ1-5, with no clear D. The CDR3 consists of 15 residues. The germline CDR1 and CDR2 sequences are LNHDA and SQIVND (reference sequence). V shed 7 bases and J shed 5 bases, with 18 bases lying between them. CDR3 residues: CASTTRGGRYQPQHF. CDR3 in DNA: TGTGCCAGTACCACGCGGGGTGGAAGGTATCAGCCCCAGCATTTT.

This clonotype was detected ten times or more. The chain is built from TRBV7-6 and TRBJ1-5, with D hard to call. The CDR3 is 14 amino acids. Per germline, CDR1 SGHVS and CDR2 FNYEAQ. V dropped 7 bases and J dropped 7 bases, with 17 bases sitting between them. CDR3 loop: CASTQRAGLQPQHF. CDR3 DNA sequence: TGTGCCAGCACCCAGCGGGCCGGCTTACAGCCCCAGCATTTT. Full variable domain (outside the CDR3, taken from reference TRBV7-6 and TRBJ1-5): GAGVSQSPRYKVTKRGQDVALRCDPISGHVSLYWYRQALGQGPEFLTYFNYEAQQDKSGLPNDRFSAERPEGSISTLTIQRTEQRDSAMYRCASTQRAGLQPQHFGDGTRLSIL.

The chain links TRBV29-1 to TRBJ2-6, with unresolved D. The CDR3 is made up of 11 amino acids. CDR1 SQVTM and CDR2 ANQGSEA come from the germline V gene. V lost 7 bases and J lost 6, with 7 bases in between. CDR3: CSGREANVLTF. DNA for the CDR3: TGCAGCGGACGAGAGGCCAACGTCCTGACTTTC.

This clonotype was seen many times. CDR3 region: CASSLATVNEQFF. The CDR3 nucleotides are TGTGCCAGCAGCTTAGCGACAGTCAATGAGCAGTTCTTC. This chain joins TRBV7-2 and TRBJ2-1; D perhaps matches TRBD1 (5 bases). This CDR3 comprises 13 residues. V shed 0 bases and J shed 6 bases, with 6 bases lying between them. Germline V lookup: CDR1 SGHTA, CDR2 FQGNSA.

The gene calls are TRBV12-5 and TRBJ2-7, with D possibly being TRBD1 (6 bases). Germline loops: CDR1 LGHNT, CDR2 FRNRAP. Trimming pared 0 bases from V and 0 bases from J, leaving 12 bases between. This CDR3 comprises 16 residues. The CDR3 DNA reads TGTGCTAGTGGTTTGGTACAGGGACCGGCCTCCTACGAGCAGTACTTC. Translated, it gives CASGLVQGPASYEQYF.

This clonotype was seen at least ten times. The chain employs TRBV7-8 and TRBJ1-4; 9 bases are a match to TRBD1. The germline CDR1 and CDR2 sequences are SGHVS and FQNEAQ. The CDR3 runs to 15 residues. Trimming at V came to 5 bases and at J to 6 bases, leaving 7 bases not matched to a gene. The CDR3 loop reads CASSPRDREYEKLFF. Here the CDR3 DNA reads TGTGCCAGCAGCCCCCGGGACAGGGAATATGAAAAACTGTTTTTT.